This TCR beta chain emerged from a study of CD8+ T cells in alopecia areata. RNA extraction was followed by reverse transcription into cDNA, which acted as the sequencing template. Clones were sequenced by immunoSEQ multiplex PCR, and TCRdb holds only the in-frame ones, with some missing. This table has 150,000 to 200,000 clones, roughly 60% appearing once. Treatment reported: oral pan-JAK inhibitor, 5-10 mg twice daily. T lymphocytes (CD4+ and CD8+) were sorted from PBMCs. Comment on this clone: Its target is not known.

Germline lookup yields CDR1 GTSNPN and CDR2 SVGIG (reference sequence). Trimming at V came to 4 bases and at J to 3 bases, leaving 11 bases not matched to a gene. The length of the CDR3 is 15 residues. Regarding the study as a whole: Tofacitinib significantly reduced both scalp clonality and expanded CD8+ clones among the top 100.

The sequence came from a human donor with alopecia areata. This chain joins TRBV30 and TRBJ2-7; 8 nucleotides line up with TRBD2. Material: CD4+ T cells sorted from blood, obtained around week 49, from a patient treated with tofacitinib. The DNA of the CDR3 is TGTGCCTGGACTAAAGGGCTAGCGGGCGACTACGAGCAGTACTTC. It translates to CAWTKGLAGDYEQYF.